The 15 T cell receptor beta chains below all came from one sample that was sequenced in a study of blood T cell repertoires in COVID-19. Here immunoSEQ multiplex PCR was the method, and the copy in TCRdb shows in-frame clones only, minus some. The data show 65,000 to 75,000 clones, with around 70% seen just once and under 25% held by the top ten. Material: peripheral blood. These receptors were taken from a man aged 70-80 years with acute or convalescent COVID-19.

This sequence joins TRBV28 and TRBJ1-6; D not resolved. V was shortened by 2 bases and J by 6 bases, with 14 bases between the two germline ends. The CDR3 spans 16 residues. Germline loops: CDR1 MDHEN, CDR2 SYDVKM. In DNA form, the CDR3 reads TGTGCCAGCAGTTTACGGTTCGGGAGCGGTAATTCACCCCTCCACTTT. It codes for CASSLRFGSGNSPLHF.

The V and J genes are TRBV6-5 and TRBJ2-7; 9 nucleotides agree with TRBD1. V lost 2 bases, J lost 4 bases, and 6 bases stayed unmatched. CDR1 MNHEY and CDR2 SVGAGI come from the germline V gene. The length of the CDR3 is 15 residues. The CDR3 DNA follows: TGTGCCAGCAGTTACCGGCGGACAGGGGAATACGAGCAGTACTTC. Translation gives CASSYRRTGEYEQYF.

V usage is TRBV7-3 and J usage is TRBJ2-3, with 11 nucleotides matching TRBD2. The germline gives CDR1 SGHTA, CDR2 FQGTGA. This CDR3 has 15 residues. Trimming cost V 3 bases and J 4 bases; bases outside gene matches: 3. The CDR3 sequence: CASSFSGRAPDTQYF. The CDR3 DNA reads as TGTGCCAGCAGCTTTAGCGGGAGGGCCCCAGATACGCAGTATTTT.

The CDR3 spells CASSYGGDEQFF. As DNA, the CDR3 is TGTGCCAGCAGTTACGGCGGGGATGAGCAGTTCTTC. The chain links TRBV6-5 to TRBJ2-1, with D possibly TRBD2 on 6 matching bases. With 2 bases removed from V and 8 bases from J, the gap between germline ends came to 7 bases. Germline CDR1 MNHEY, CDR2 SVGAGI. This CDR3 region has 12 residues.

The table lists this clone with a few counts. V gene TRBV28 combines with J gene TRBJ1-5, with D uncertain. With 11 bases removed from V and 3 bases from J, the gap between germline ends came to 14 bases. Germline V gene data show CDR1 as MDHEN and CDR2 as SYDVKM. The CDR3 has 13 residues. The CDR3 bases are TGTGCCGCGGGAGCGGCCCTCAATCAGCCCCAGCATTTT. This encodes CAAGAALNQPQHF. The full variable domain, rest sourced from reference TRBV28 and TRBJ1-5, is DVKVTQSSRYLVKRTGEKVFLECVQDMDHENMFWYRQDPGLGLRLIYFSYDVKMKEKGDIPEGYSVSREKKERFSLILESASTNQTSMYLCAAGAALNQPQHFGDGTRLSIL.

This chain links TRBV27 with TRBJ1-6; D is unclear. The V gene's germline CDR1 is MNHEY and CDR2 SMNVEV (reference sequence). Trimming removed 0 bases from V and 7 bases from J, with 10 bases in between. The CDR3 loop spans 15 amino acids. CDR3 residues: CASSLSYPGNSPLHF. The CDR3 DNA sequence: TGTGCCAGCAGTTTATCGTACCCCGGGAATTCACCCCTCCACTTT.

This sequence joins TRBV5-1 and TRBJ1-1; maybe TRBD1 (6 bases). Germline values: CDR1 SGHRS, CDR2 YFSETQ. The length of the CDR3 is 13 residues. Trimming took 5 bases from V and 8 from J, leaving 16 bases between them. The CDR3 DNA reads TGCGCCAGCAGGACCCAAACAGGGCGGGAAGCTTTCTTT. Protein sequence: CASRTQTGREAFF.

Details on this clone: One end of the junction does not line up with germline, which may come from a read error. This CDR3 is also generated by other DNA sequences in the sample. The chain is built from TRBV5-1 and TRBJ2-2; D is perhaps TRBD2 (6 bases). The germline CDR1 and CDR2 sequences are SGHRS and YFSETQ. The CDR3 consists of 14 residues. DNA of the CDR3: TGCGCCAGCAGCTCGGGGGAGAACACCGGGGAGCTGTTCTTT. This encodes CASSSGENTGELFF.

This sequence joins TRBV18 and TRBJ1-1; D unresolved. This CDR3 is 14 amino acids long. CDR1 is KGHSH and CDR2 is LQKENI in the germline V gene. V lost 0 bases, J lost 5 bases, and 10 bases lay in between. DNA for the CDR3: TGTGCCAGCTCACCACCTGCGACGAGGACTGAAGCTTTCTTT. Protein product: CASSPPATRTEAFF.

The chain uses TRBV24-1 and TRBJ2-3; 11 bases match TRBD2. The V segment lost 1 base and the J segment 2 bases; nucleotides outside the gene matches: 13. Germline V CDR1 and CDR2: KGHDR, SFDVKD. The length of the CDR3 is 20 residues. The DNA for the CDR3 is TGTGCCACCAGTGATTTTGGCGGACGCCTAGCGGGAGGATACACAGATACGCAGTATTTT. This encodes CATSDFGGRLAGGYTDTQYF.

The chain employs TRBV27 and TRBJ2-5; a possible D gene is TRBD1 (5 bases). The CDR3 length is 13 residues. The germline V and J ends were trimmed by 4 bases and 3 bases, with 9 bases remaining between them. The germline gives CDR1 MNHEY, CDR2 SMNVEV (reference sequence). The CDR3 loop is CASSSGWKETQYF. The CDR3 DNA follows: TGTGCCAGCAGTTCAGGGTGGAAAGAGACCCAGTACTTC.

V and J are TRBV28 and TRBJ2-3, with TRBD2 as a possible D gene (5 bases). The CDR3 runs 11 residues. Germline V gene data show CDR1 as MDHEN and CDR2 as SYDVKM. Trimming removed 11 bases at V and 8 bases at J, with 14 bases between. The CDR3 reads CAAVTGLTQYF. CDR3 sequence (DNA): TGTGCCGCAGTCACCGGACTTACGCAGTATTTT.

The J gene is TRBJ1-3, the V gene TRBV19; unclear D gene. Germline V gives CDR1 LNHDA, CDR2 SQIVND (reference sequence). Deletions cut 3 bases from V and 0 bases from J, with 12 bases between. The CDR3 is 16 amino acids. CDR3 bases: TGTGCCAGTAGTATCCCCCCGAGCTCCTCTGGAAACACCATATATTTT. Encoded protein: CASSIPPSSSGNTIYF.

This clone has a count of ten or more. This chain joins TRBV5-1 and TRBJ2-7; TRBD2 matches 11 bases. The V and J ends lost 2 bases and 0 bases, in that order; junction bases with no gene match: 7. The CDR3 contains 17 residues. CDR1 is SGHRS, CDR2 YFSETQ, per germline. The CDR3 spells CASSFRLAGSFSYEQYF. The CDR3 bases are TGCGCCAGCAGCTTTCGACTAGCGGGGTCCTTCTCCTACGAGCAGTACTTC.

The chain has TRBV28 and TRBJ1-5; tentative D call: TRBD1 (5 bases). This CDR3 spans 15 amino acids. V shed 3 bases and J shed 4 bases, with 13 bases lying between them. CDR1 and CDR2 from the germline V gene are MDHEN and SYDVKM. CDR3 sequence (DNA): TGTGCCAGCAGTTTCGTTACAGGAGGGAATCAGCCCCAGCATTTT. As protein: CASSFVTGGNQPQHF. The full variable domain, rest sourced from reference TRBV28 and TRBJ1-5, is DVKVTQSSRYLVKRTGEKVFLECVQDMDHENMFWYRQDPGLGLRLIYFSYDVKMKEKGDIPEGYSVSREKKERFSLILESASTNQTSMYLCASSFVTGGNQPQHFGDGTRLSIL.